This TCR beta chain was captured by sequencing in a study of long-term antiretroviral therapy in people with HIV. Study findings and constraints: Controls had broader CDR3 length ranges than HIV repertoires did.

Per individual, the PBMC samples numbered at least one pre-ART and at least two post-ART. Survey-level immunoSEQ v3.0 assays were run. Only in-frame clones appear in the TCRdb table, and some are missing; sequencing was by immunoSEQ multiplex PCR. The table lists 16,000 or so clones, around nine tenths of them singletons. Worth noting for this clone: What it recognizes is unknown.

This receptor was obtained from a man aged 45 to 65 with HIV. The sample was unsorted PBMCs, taken 0.7 years before starting antiretroviral therapy.

CDR3: CASSLGHGTGGTYGYTF. The CDR3 bases are TGCGCCAGCAGCTTGGGTCACGGGACAGGGGGCACCTATGGCTACACCTTC. The V and J genes are TRBV5-1 and TRBJ1-2, with 12 bases aligning to TRBD1. V shed 0 bases, J shed 4 bases, and the junction held 7 bases outside the gene matches. Looked up from germline, CDR1 is SGHRS and CDR2 is YFSETQ. This CDR3 is built from 17 residues.